The entry that follows covers one T cell receptor (beta chain) sequence. Its antigen is unknown. Per-base quality was not reported, and no clone a single base away is much larger than it. Using the deep immunoSEQ assay, TCR CDR3 regions were amplified from genomic DNA by multiplex PCR. Extracted genomic DNA from each cell subset was distributed evenly across all wells of several immunoSEQ 96-well plates, and each plate was treated as a replicate. For sorted subsets, roughly 190 ng of genomic DNA, equivalent to some 30,000 T cell genomes, went into each replicate PCR. Purified libraries were measured with a Qubit 3.0 fluorometer, size-checked on a Bioanalyzer 2100, and measured again with the KAPA Library Quantification kit. Each immunoSEQ 96-well plate was sequenced on its own single-read 150-cycle Illumina NextSeq 550 flow cell. Regarding the original processing steps: Because the immunoSEQ output included only junctional sequences and no quality scores, the filtering could not be the same as the filtering used for full-length reads. Sequences were annotated with PyIR, a Python wrapper for IgBLAST v1.9, and V/J genes and CDR3 were assigned using IMGT germline references. Reads with weak V/J assignments (E-value above 1e-6), missing CDR3, stop codons, out-of-frame junctions, or ambiguous translated residues were removed. V3J clonotypes were defined as sequences sharing an identical inferred V gene, J gene, and CDR3 amino acid sequence. Percentage overlap between repertoires was calculated by dividing the number of shared unique clonotypes by the size of the smaller repertoire. Three approaches were used to assess repertoire richness: RTK rarefaction, the Chao1 estimator, and Recon v2.1 estimates of unobserved clonotypes. Generation probabilities were computed with OLGA for all TCRbeta clonotypes obtained by the gDNA method from a few donors. TCRdb took this table from immuneACCESS and kept in-frame rearrangements with V and J called. Such tables lack part of the clones; where checked against another copy, unresolved V genes explain under half of the gap, and the rest is unexplained. V and J calls and clone size are those listed in that table; D and trimming were worked out from the DNA. Across this sample there are about 1.1 million clones, with around 77% seen only once. The ten largest clones add up to roughly 0.9% of the sample.

This entry is derived from a study of shared clonotypes between healthy human individuals (dated by TCRdb to the early 2020s). A note on the overall study: The cohort comprised a couple of women and a few men aged 18 to 49 years. For each donor, CD4 naive and CD4 memory were each given three plates, CD8 naive was given two plates, and CD8 memory was given one plate. Blood TCR repertoires of a handful of healthy adults were deeply sequenced to estimate repertoire size and the extent of clonotype sharing between individuals. Libraries were prepared and TCR repertoires were sequenced by different laboratories using diverse techniques, in order to increase sequencing depth and limit assay-specific biases. Each donor's leukapheresis produced roughly between roughly 0.85 and 10 billion PBMCs.

The full study reports these points: Pairwise subsampling led to the expectation that sequencing depth would affect the degree of clonotype sharing among donors. Compared with non-shared clonotypes, clonotypes shared by all four sorted-subset donors had higher generation probabilities. Sharing across a few donors was observed for approximately 5% of naive CD4, less than 4% of naive CD8, 2.3% of memory CD4, and about 0.4% of memory CD8 clonotypes. Sampling was restricted to blood, and TCR repertoires in tissues likely differ from the TCR repertoires found in blood. Rarefaction of sorted-subset datasets indicated incomplete sequencing despite the large sequencing depth. The small number of donors limited the genetic and exposure-history diversity represented. Estimated clonotype richness was generally larger for naive than for memory subsets.

The donors were healthy, HIV-negative adults who had no recently reported acute infections or vaccinations. Every donor was a Caucasian adult residing in Nashville, Tennessee, USA. CD4+ T cells were enriched by magnetic negative selection; naive cells were then positively selected on CD45RA, and the negative fraction formed the memory subset. Blood was collected by leukapheresis, and PBMCs were isolated by Ficoll-Histopaque density gradient centrifugation and then cryopreserved in liquid nitrogen vapor phase. Purity and quantity of every magnetically sorted T cell population were checked by analytical flow cytometry. Each sorted fraction had its genomic DNA isolated and then quantified by UV absorbance on a Nanodrop 2000c. This clonotype originated in a man between 18 and 29 years old in good health. Some clones in this sample may be carry-over from other donors' samples. Sequencing was carried out using memory CD4+ T cells from PBMCs. The sample's cell subset or site label, decoded: CD45RA-negative fraction.

The nucleotides are TGTGCCTGGAGTGTAGGTAGTGTGCAGTTCTTC. This yields the protein CAWSVGSVQFF. This chain joins TRBV30 to TRBJ2-1, with the D gene too uncertain to name. The CDR3, from cysteine to phenylalanine, totals 11 residues. Just the 33-base CDR3 DNA is kept, in frame starting at base 1. V was cut back by 0 bases and J by 12 bases, leaving a gap of 9 bases between them. Based on the germline V gene (reference sequence), the CDR1 and CDR2 sequences are GTSNPN and SVGIG.